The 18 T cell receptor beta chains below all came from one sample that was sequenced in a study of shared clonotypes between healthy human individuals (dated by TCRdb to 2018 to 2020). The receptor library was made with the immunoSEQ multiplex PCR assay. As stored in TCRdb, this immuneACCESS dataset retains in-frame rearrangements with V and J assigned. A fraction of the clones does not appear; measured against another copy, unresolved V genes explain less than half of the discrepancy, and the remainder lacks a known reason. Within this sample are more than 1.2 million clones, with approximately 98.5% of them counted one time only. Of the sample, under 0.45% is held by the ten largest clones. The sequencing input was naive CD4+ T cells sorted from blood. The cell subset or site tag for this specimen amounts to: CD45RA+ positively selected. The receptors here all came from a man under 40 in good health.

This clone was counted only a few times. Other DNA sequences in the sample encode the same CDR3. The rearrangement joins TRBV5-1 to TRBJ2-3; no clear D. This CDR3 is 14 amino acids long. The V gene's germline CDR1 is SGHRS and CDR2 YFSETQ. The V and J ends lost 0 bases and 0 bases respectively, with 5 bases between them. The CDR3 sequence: CASSLAGSTDTQYF. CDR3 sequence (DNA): TGCGCCAGCAGCTTGGCCGGAAGCACAGATACGCAGTATTTT.

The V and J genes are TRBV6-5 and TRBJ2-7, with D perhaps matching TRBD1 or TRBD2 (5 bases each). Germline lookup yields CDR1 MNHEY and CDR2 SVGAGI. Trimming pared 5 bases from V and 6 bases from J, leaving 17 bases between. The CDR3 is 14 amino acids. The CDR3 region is CASSPLWGLSEQYF. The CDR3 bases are TGTGCCAGCAGTCCGTTGTGGGGGTTATCCGAGCAGTACTTC.

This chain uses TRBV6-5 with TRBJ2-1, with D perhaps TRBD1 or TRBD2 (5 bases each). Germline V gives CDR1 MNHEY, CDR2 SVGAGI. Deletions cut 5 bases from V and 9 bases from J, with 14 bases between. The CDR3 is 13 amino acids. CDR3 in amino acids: CASSGTGPAEQFF. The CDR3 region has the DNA TGTGCCAGCAGTGGGACCGGACCGGCTGAGCAGTTCTTC.

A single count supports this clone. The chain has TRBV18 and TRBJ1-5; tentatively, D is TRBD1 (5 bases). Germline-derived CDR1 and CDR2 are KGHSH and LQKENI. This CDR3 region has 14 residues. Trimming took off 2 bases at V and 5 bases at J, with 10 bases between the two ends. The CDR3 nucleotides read TGTGCCAGCTCACCATCTGGCAGGGATCAGCCCCAGCATTTT. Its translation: CASSPSGRDQPQHF.

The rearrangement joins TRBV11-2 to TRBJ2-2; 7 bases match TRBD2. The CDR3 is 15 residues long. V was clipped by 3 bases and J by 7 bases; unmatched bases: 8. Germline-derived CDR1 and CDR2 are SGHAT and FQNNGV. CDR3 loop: CASSLGGSTDGELFF. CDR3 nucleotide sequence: TGTGCCAGCAGCTTGGGCGGGAGCACCGACGGGGAGCTGTTTTTT.

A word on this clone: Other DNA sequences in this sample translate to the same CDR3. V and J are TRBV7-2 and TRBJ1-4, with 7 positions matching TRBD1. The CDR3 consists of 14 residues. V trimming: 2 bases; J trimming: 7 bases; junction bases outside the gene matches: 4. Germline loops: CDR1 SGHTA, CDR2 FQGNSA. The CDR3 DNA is TGTGCCAGCAGCTTAAGACAGGGAGTTGAAAAACTGTTTTTT. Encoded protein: CASSLRQGVEKLFF.

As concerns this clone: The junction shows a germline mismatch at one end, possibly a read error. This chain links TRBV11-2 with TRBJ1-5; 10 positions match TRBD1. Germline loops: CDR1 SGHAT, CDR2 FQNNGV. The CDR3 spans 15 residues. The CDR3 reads CAGSLGTGAYQPQHF. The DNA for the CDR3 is TGTGCCGGCAGCTTAGGGACAGGGGCTTATCAGCCCCAGCATTTT.

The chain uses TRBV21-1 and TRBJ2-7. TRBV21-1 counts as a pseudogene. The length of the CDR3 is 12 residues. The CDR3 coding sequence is TGTGCCAGCAGCAAAGAGTTCTACGAGCAGTACTTC. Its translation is CASSKEFYEQYF.

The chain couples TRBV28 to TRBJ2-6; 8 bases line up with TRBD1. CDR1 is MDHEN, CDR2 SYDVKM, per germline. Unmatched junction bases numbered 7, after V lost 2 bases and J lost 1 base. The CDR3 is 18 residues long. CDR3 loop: CASSLPQGAGSGANVLTF. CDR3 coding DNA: TGTGCCAGCAGTTTACCGCAGGGGGCAGGATCTGGGGCCAACGTCCTGACTTTC.

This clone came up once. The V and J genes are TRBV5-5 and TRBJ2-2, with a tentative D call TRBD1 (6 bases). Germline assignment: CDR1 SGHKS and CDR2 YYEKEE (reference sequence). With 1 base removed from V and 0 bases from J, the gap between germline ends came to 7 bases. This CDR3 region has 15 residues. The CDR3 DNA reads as TGTGCCAGCAGCTTGAGGGACACGAACACCGGGGAGCTGTTTTTT. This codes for CASSLRDTNTGELFF.

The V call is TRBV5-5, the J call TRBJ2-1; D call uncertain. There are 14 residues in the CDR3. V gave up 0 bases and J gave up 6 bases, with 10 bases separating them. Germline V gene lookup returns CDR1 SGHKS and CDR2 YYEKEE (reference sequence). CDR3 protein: CASSLDPTGNEQFF. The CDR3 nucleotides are TGTGCCAGCAGCTTGGATCCGACTGGCAATGAGCAGTTCTTC.

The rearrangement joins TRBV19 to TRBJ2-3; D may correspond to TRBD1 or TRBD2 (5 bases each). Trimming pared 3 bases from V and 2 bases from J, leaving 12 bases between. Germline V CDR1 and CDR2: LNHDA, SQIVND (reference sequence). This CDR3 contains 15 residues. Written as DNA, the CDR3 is TGTGCCAGTAGTATTGGGGGAGTGCCCACAGATACGCAGTATTTT. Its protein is CASSIGGVPTDTQYF.

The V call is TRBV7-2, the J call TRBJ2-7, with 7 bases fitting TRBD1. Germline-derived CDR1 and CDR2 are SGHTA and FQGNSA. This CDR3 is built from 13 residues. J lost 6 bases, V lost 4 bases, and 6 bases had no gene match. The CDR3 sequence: CASSSDREREQYF. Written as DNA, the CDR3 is TGTGCCAGCAGCTCAGACAGGGAGCGCGAGCAGTACTTC. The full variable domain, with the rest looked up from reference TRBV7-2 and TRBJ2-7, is GAGVSQSPSNKVTEKGKDVELRCDPISGHTALYWYRQSLGQGLEFLIYFQGNSAPDKSGLPSDRFSAERTGGSVSTLTIQRTQQEDSAVYLCASSSDREREQYFGPGTRLTVT.

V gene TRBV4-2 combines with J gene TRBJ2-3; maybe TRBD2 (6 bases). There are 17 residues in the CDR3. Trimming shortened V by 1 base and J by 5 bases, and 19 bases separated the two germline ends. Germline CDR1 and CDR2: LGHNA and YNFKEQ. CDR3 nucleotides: TGTGCCAGCAGCCAAGCTCCGGCGGGGTCGGAGGGAGATACGCAGTATTTT. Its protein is CASSQAPAGSEGDTQYF.

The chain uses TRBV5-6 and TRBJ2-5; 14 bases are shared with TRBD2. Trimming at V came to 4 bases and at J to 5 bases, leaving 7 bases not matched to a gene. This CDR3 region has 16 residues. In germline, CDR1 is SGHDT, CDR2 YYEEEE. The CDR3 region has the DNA TGTGCCAGCAGCCCTCCGGGACTAGCGGGAGTTGAGACCCAGTACTTC. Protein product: CASSPPGLAGVETQYF. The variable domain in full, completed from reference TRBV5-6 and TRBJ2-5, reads DAGVTQSPTHLIKTRGQQVTLRCSPKSGHDTVSWYQQALGQGPQFIFQYYEEEERQRGNFPDRFSGHQFPNYSSELNVNALLLGDSALYLCASSPPGLAGVETQYFGPGTRLLVL.

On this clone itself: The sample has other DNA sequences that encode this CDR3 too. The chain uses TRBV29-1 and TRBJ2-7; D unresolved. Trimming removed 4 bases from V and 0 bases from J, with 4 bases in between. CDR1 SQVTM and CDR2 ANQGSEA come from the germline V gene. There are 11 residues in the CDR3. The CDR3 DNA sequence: TGCAGCGTTGGTCCCTCCTACGAGCAGTACTTC. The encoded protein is CSVGPSYEQYF.

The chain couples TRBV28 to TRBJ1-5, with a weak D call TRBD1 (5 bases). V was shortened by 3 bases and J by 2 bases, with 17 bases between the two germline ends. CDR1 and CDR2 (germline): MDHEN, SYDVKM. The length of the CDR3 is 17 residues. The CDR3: CASSLYPLRGGNQPQHF. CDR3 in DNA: TGTGCCAGCAGTTTGTATCCCCTGCGAGGGGGCAATCAGCCCCAGCATTTT.

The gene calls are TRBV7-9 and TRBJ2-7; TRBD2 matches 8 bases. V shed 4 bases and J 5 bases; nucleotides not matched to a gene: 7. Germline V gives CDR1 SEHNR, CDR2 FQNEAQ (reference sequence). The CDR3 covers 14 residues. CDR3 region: CASSYRGRSHEQYF. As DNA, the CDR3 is TGTGCCAGCAGCTACCGCGGGAGGAGCCACGAGCAGTACTTC. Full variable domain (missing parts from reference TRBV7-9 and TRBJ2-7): DTGVSQNPRHKITKRGQNVTFRCDPISEHNRLYWYRQTLGQGPEFLTYFQNEAQLEKSRLLSDRFSAERPKGSFSTLEIQRTEQGDSAMYLCASSYRGRSHEQYFGPGTRLTVT.